The 11 T cell receptor beta chains listed next were all sequenced from one sample in a study of blood T cell repertoires in COVID-19. Produced via immunoSEQ multiplex PCR; TCRdb's table is partial and in-frame only. The table lists about 160,000 clones, roughly 84% of them singletons. The sample consisted of peripheral blood. Source of these receptors: a man aged 40-55 years with acute or convalescent COVID-19.

V is TRBV11-2 and J is TRBJ2-7; D may be TRBD1 (6 bases). The CDR3 length is 14 residues. Trimming left V 5 bases short and J 4 bases short, with 15 bases between. Germline V CDR1 and CDR2: SGHAT, FQNNGV. The CDR3 loop reads CASSKQGFVYEQYF. The DNA of the CDR3 is TGTGCCAGCAGCAAACAGGGCTTCGTTTACGAGCAGTACTTC.

The chain uses TRBV5-6 and TRBJ1-1, with TRBD1 identical over 10 bases. From germline, CDR1 is SGHDT and CDR2 YYEEEE. The CDR3 is 13 residues long. J gave up 10 bases and V 4 bases, and 7 bases lay outside the gene matches. The CDR3 nucleotides are TGTGCCAGCAGCCCCGGACAGGGGGTGGTAGCTTTCTTT. It translates to CASSPGQGVVAFF. Variable domain in full (rest from reference TRBV5-6 and TRBJ1-1): DAGVTQSPTHLIKTRGQQVTLRCSPKSGHDTVSWYQQALGQGPQFIFQYYEEEERQRGNFPDRFSGHQFPNYSSELNVNALLLGDSALYLCASSPGQGVVAFFGQGTRLTVV.

CDR3 protein: CASSTGTEGRAFF. CDR3 DNA: TGTGCCAGCAGCACCGGGACAGAAGGAAGGGCTTTCTTT. The chain couples TRBV11-3 to TRBJ1-1; 7 positions match TRBD1. V lost 5 bases to trimming and J lost 11 bases; unmatched junction nucleotides: 11. Germline V CDR1 and CDR2: SGHNT, YENEEA. The CDR3 has 13 residues.

The J gene is TRBJ2-5, the V gene TRBV12-5, with a weak D call TRBD2 (6 bases). V was shortened by 1 base and J by 5 bases, with 14 bases between the two germline ends. Germline CDR1 reads LGHNT; CDR2 reads FRNRAP. The CDR3 length is 15 residues. The CDR3 DNA sequence: TGTGCTAGTGGTTTGGGGGGGAAGGCGGGGGAGACCCAGTACTTC. Translated: CASGLGGKAGETQYF.

This clone appeared once. The chain combines TRBV2 with TRBJ1-3, with 9 bases aligning to TRBD1. Germline lookup yields CDR1 SNHLY and CDR2 FYNNEI. The CDR3 contains 14 residues. V was clipped by 8 bases and J by 1 base; unmatched bases: 3. The CDR3 nucleotides read TGTGCCAGCCGGGACAGGGAGTCTGGAAACACCATATATTTT. Translated: CASRDRESGNTIYF.

This chain connects TRBV7-2 to TRBJ1-1, with TRBD1 matching over 10 bases. This CDR3 comprises 16 residues. Germline V gene data show CDR1 as SGHTA and CDR2 as FQGNSA. After removal of 5 bases from V and 0 bases from J, the junction contained 6 bases not matched to a gene. CDR3 DNA sequence: TGTGCCAGCAGCGTCGCCGGGACAGGGGTGAACACTGAAGCTTTCTTT. Protein sequence: CASSVAGTGVNTEAFF.

A single count supports this clone. The chain is built from TRBV6-2 or TRBV6-3 and TRBJ1-1; D remains unclear. The CDR3 consists of 11 residues. Germline loops: CDR1 MNHEY, CDR2 SVGEGT. Trimming took 3 bases from V and 4 from J, leaving 3 bases between them. The CDR3 region is CASSYSTEAFF. In DNA form, the CDR3 reads TGTGCCAGCAGTTATAGCACTGAAGCTTTCTTT.

This clone was counted only a few times. Different DNA sequences within this sample yield the same CDR3. This chain links TRBV6-5 with TRBJ1-1, with a weak D call TRBD1 (5 bases). CDR1 is MNHEY and CDR2 is SVGAGI in the germline V gene. The CDR3 runs 13 residues. V was shortened by 2 bases and J by 5 bases, with 9 bases between the two germline ends. CDR3 sequence reads: CASSYARGTEAFF. The CDR3, as DNA: TGTGCCAGCAGTTACGCCCGGGGGACTGAAGCTTTCTTT.

Turning to this clone: This specimen includes other DNA sequences encoding the same CDR3. The rearrangement uses TRBV2 and TRBJ1-1; possibly TRBD1 for D (6 bases). Per the germline V gene, CDR1 is SNHLY and CDR2 is FYNNEI. The V and J ends lost 6 bases and 1 base respectively, with 9 bases between them. The length of the CDR3 is 13 residues. CDR3 in amino acids: CASSLTGNTEAFF. The CDR3 DNA reads TGTGCCAGCAGCCTGACAGGGAACACTGAAGCTTTCTTT.

The chain links TRBV6-4 to TRBJ1-6; maybe TRBD1 (6 bases). Germline assignment: CDR1 MRHNA and CDR2 SNTAGT. Trimming took off 0 bases at V and 9 bases at J, with 12 bases between the two ends. The CDR3 extends over 15 amino acids. The CDR3 sequence: CASSDSNGGVSPLHF. The CDR3 coding sequence is TGTGCCAGCAGTGACTCGAATGGGGGCGTTTCACCCCTCCACTTT.

J is TRBJ1-3 and V is TRBV9, with D perhaps TRBD1 (5 bases). V lost 0 bases, J lost 2 bases, and 9 bases lay in between. There are 15 residues in the CDR3. CDR1 and CDR2 from the germline V gene are SGDLS and YYNGEE. The CDR3 region is CASSVGKGAGNTIYF. The DNA of the CDR3 is TGTGCCAGCAGCGTAGGCAAAGGGGCTGGAAACACCATATATTTT.